The clone carrying this TCR beta chain was seen ten or more times. Its antigen is not identified. TCRdb fed the 5' RACE reads into MiXCR, producing one record per CDR3 protein. The table has fewer than 650,000 distinct CDR3 sequences, more than 9% seen once; the top ten hold 2.5% to 3%. The entry originates in a study of identical twins. General study points: Because invariant MAIT and iNKT cells could be present, zero-insertion analyses could be partly confounded.

These data are also associated with another study on yellow fever vaccine responses in identical twins. That work states: After vaccination, twins' T cell response reportedly seemed partly convergent, partly personalized.

This clonotype originated in a woman aged 18-29 years in good health. The material sequenced was PBMCs.

The CDR3 sequence is CASSEYPPRDTEAFF. CDR3 in DNA: TGTGCCAGCAGTGAATATCCGCCTCGGGACACTGAAGCTTTCTTT. The chain carries TRBV6-1 and TRBJ1-1; D remains unclear. The germline CDR1 and CDR2 sequences are MNHNS and SASEGT. Between the trimmed V and J ends, which lost 2 bases and 3 bases, there was a span of 13 bases. This CDR3 has 15 amino acids.